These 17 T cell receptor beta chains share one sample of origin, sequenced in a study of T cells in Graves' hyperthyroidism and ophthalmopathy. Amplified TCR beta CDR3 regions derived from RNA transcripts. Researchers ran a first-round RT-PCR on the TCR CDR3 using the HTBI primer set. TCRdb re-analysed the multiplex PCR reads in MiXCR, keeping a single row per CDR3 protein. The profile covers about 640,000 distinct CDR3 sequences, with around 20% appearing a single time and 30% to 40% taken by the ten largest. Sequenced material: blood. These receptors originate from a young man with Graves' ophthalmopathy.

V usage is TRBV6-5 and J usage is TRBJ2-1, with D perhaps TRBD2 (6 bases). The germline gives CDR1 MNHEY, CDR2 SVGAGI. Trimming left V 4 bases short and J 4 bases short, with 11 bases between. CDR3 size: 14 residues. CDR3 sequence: CASSFSGLYNEQFF. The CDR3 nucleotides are TGTGCCAGCAGTTTTAGCGGTCTTTACAATGAGCAGTTCTTC.

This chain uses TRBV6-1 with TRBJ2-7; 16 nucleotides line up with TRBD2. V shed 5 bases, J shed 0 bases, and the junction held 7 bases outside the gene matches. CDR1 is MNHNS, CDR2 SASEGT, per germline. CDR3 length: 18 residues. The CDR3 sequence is CASSPGLAGGLLSYEQYF. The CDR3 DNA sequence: TGTGCCAGCAGTCCGGGACTAGCGGGAGGGCTGCTCTCCTACGAGCAGTACTTC.

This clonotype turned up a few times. CDR3 sequence reads: CASSAPPNTEAFF. Written as DNA, the CDR3 is TGTGCCAGCAGCGCGCCACCGAACACTGAAGCTTTCTTT. The chain employs TRBV7-2 and TRBJ1-1; D gene ambiguous. This CDR3 has 13 amino acids. Germline CDR1 and CDR2: SGHTA and FQGNSA. The ends were cut back, 5 bases at V and 1 base at J, with 8 bases in the middle.

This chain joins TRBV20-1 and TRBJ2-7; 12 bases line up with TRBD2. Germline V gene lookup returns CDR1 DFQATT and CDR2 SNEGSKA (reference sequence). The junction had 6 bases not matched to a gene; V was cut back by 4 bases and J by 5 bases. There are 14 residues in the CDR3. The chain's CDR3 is CSAKTSGRRNEQYF. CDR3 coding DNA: TGCAGTGCTAAGACTAGCGGGAGACGGAACGAGCAGTACTTC.

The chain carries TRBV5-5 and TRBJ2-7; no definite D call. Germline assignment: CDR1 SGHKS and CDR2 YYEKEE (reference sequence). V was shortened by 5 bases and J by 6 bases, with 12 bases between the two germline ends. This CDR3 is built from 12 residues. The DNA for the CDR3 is TGTGCCAGCAGTTCTACACCCGCCGAGCAGTACTTC. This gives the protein CASSSTPAEQYF.

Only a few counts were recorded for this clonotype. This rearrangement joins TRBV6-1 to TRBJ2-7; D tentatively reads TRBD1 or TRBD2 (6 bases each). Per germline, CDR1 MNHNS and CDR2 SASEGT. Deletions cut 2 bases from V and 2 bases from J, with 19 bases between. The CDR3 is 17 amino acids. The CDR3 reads CASSENPSPRGPYEQYF. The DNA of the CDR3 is TGTGCCAGCAGTGAAAACCCGTCCCCCCGGGGGCCCTACGAGCAGTACTTC.

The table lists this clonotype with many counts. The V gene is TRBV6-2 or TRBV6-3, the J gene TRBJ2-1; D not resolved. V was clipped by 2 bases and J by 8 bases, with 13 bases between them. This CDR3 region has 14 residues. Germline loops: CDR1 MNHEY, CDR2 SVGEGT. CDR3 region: CASSYPVGSDEQFF. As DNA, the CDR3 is TGTGCCAGCAGTTACCCGGTGGGATCGGATGAGCAGTTCTTC.

This CDR3 reads CASSLGQGGGKPQHF. In DNA, the CDR3 is TGTGCCAGCAGCTTAGGGCAGGGTGGAGGGAAGCCCCAGCATTTT. The chain recombines TRBV13 with TRBJ1-5; perhaps TRBD1 as D (5 bases). This CDR3 has 15 residues. Trimming shortened V by 0 bases and J by 8 bases, and 14 bases separated the two germline ends. Germline V gene lookup returns CDR1 PRHDT and CDR2 FYEKMQ (reference sequence).

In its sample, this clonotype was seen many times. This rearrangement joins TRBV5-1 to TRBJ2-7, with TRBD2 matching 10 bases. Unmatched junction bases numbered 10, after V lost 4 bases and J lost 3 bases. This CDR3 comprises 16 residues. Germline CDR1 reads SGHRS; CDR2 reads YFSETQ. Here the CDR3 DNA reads TGCGCCAGCAGCCCGGGATTGGGGACTAGCGTCTACGAGCAGTACTTC. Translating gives CASSPGLGTSVYEQYF. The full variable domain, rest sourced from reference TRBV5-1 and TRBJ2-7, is KAGVTQTPRYLIKTRGQQVTLSCSPISGHRSVSWYQQTPGQGLQFLFEYFSETQRNKGNFPGRFSGRQFSNSRSEMNVSTLELGDSALYLCASSPGLGTSVYEQYFGPGTRLTVT.

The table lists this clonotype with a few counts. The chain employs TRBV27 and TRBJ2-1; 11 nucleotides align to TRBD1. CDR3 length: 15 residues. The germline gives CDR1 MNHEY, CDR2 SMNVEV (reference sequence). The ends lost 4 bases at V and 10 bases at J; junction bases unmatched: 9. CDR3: CASSSDRGPPMEQFF. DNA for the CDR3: TGTGCCAGCAGTTCGGACAGGGGGCCTCCCATGGAGCAGTTCTTC.

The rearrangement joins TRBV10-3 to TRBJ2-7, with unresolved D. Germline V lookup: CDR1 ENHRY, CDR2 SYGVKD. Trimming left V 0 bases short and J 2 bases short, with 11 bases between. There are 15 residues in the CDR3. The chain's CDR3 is CAISESLRITYEQYF. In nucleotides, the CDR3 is TGTGCCATCAGTGAGTCGCTACGGATAACCTACGAGCAGTACTTC.

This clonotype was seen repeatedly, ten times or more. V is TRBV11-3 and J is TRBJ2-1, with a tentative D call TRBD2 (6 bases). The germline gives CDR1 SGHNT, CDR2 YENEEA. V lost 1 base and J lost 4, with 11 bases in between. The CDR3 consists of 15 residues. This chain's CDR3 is CASSLGGGSYNEQFF. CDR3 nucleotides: TGTGCCAGCAGCTTAGGGGGAGGATCTTACAATGAGCAGTTCTTC. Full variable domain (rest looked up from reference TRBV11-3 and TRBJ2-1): EAGVVQSPRYKIIEKKQPVAFWCNPISGHNTLYWYLQNLGQGPELLIRYENEEAVDDSQLPKDRFSAERLKGVDSTLKIQPAELGDSAVYLCASSLGGGSYNEQFFGPGTRLTVL.

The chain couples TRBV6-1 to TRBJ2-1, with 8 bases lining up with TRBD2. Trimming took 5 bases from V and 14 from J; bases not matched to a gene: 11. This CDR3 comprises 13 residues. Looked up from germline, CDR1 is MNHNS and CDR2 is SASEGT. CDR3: CASSTTSERVKFF. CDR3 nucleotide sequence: TGTGCCAGCAGTACGACTAGCGAGAGGGTCAAGTTCTTC.

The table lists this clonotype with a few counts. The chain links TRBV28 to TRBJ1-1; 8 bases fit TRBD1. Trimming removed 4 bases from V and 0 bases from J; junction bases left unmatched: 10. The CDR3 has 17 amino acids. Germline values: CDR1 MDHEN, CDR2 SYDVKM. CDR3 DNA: TGTGCCAGCAGTTCCCTGACCAGGGGGCTGGTGAACACTGAAGCTTTCTTT. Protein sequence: CASSSLTRGLVNTEAFF.

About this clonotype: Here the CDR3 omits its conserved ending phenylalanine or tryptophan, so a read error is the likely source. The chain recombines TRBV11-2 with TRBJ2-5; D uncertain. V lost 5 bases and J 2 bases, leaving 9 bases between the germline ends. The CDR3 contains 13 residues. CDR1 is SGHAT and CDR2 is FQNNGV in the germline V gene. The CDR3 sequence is CASSLGRQETQYS. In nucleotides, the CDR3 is TGTGCCAGCAGCCTTGGACGACAAGAGACCCAGTACTCC.

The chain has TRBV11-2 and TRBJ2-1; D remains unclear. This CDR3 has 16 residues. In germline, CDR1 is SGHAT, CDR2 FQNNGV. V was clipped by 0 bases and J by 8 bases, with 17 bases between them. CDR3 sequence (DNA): TGTGCCAGCAGCTTAGATCTCCCGAGATACGCAGATGAGCAGTTCTTC. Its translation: CASSLDLPRYADEQFF.

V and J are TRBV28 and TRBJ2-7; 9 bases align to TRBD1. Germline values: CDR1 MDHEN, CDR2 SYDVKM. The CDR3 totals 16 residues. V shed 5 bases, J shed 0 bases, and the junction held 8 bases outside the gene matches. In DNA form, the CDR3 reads TGTGCCAGCAGTGAGGTGACAGGGGGTGCCTCCTACGAGCAGTACTTC. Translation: CASSEVTGGASYEQYF.